A single sample is the source of the 32 T cell receptor beta chains below, sequenced in a study of blood T cells in healthy people across ages. With a J-beta primer mix and a sample-barcoded 5' primer, a second PCR ran roughly 6 to 11 cycles. TCRdb ran MiXCR on the 5' RACE reads and lists one entry per CDR3 protein. The table includes around 500,000 distinct CDR3 sequences, around 50% detected once. The sequenced sample consisted of blood. The receptors stem from a man at least 80 years old in good health.

The gene calls are TRBV6-2 or TRBV6-3 and TRBJ2-3; D is unclear. The CDR3 covers 15 residues. Trimming removed 4 bases from V and 5 bases from J, with 16 bases in between. Germline assignment: CDR1 MNHEY and CDR2 SVGEGT. The CDR3 DNA reads as TGTGCCAGCAGTTTAACTACCCCACGTCAAGATACGCAGTATTTT. Its protein product is CASSLTTPRQDTQYF.

J is TRBJ2-3 and V is TRBV6-2 or TRBV6-3, with a weak D call TRBD1 (5 bases). The CDR3 is 15 residues long. Trimming stripped 7 bases from V and 0 bases from J, with 14 bases between. Per germline, CDR1 MNHEY and CDR2 SVGEGT. CDR3 region: CASNTRQGSTDTQYF. CDR3 DNA sequence: TGTGCCAGCAACACCCGCCAGGGCAGCACAGATACGCAGTATTTT.

The rearrangement joins TRBV3-1 to TRBJ1-2; perhaps TRBD1 as D (5 bases). The germline V gene encodes CDR1 LGHDT and CDR2 YNNKEL (reference sequence). The CDR3 runs 14 residues. The V end was cut by 3 bases, the J end by 6 bases, with 14 bases between. The CDR3 sequence: CASSHVEGRHGYTF. CDR3 sequence (DNA): TGTGCCAGCAGCCATGTGGAGGGGCGCCATGGCTACACCTTC.

The V and J genes are TRBV5-1 and TRBJ1-1, with TRBD1 matching 9 bases. CDR1 is SGHRS, CDR2 YFSETQ, per germline. The CDR3 runs 14 residues. The trim removed 1 base at V and 5 bases at J, leaving 3 bases unmatched. CDR3 region: CASSLYGQGTEAFF. The CDR3 DNA sequence: TGCGCCAGCAGCTTGTATGGACAGGGGACTGAAGCTTTCTTT.

This rearrangement joins TRBV5-6 to TRBJ2-3; possibly TRBD1 for D (5 bases). Germline CDR1 and CDR2: SGHDT and YYEEEE. The CDR3 consists of 16 residues. V lost 2 bases and J 3 bases, leaving 16 bases between the germline ends. This chain's CDR3 is CASSFLVGPSTDTQYF. CDR3 coding DNA: TGTGCCAGCAGCTTTCTCGTGGGGCCGTCTACAGATACGCAGTATTTT.

This chain links TRBV3-1 with TRBJ2-1; 11 bases are a match to TRBD2. Germline loops: CDR1 LGHDT, CDR2 YNNKEL (reference sequence). Trimming at V came to 2 bases and at J to 4 bases, leaving 4 bases not matched to a gene. The CDR3 length is 16 residues. The CDR3 loop is CASSQTGLAAYNEQFF. The CDR3 DNA reads as TGTGCCAGCAGCCAAACGGGACTAGCGGCGTACAATGAGCAGTTCTTC.

The CDR3 loop is CASSYLFAGHGEQFF. CDR3 DNA sequence: TGTGCCAGCAGTTACTTGTTTGCAGGGCATGGTGAGCAGTTCTTC. This rearrangement joins TRBV6-5 to TRBJ2-1; weak D call: TRBD1 (5 bases). The CDR3 is 15 amino acids. Trimming removed 1 base at V and 9 bases at J, with 16 bases between. Per the germline V gene, CDR1 is MNHEY and CDR2 is SVGAGI.

The genes are TRBV3-1 and TRBJ2-5, with no clear D. This CDR3 spans 16 amino acids. Germline loops: CDR1 LGHDT, CDR2 YNNKEL (reference sequence). Deletions cut 1 base from V and 5 bases from J, with 17 bases between. The CDR3 bases are TGTGCCAGCAGCCAAGCTAGAGGAATAATTGGGGAGACCCAGTACTTC. This codes for CASSQARGIIGETQYF.

This clonotype was counted a few times. DNA for the CDR3: TGTGCCAGCAGCGATCAGGGGGTTAATCAGCCCCAGCATTTT. Amino acids: CASSDQGVNQPQHF. The rearrangement joins TRBV7-9 to TRBJ1-5, with TRBD1 matching over 7 bases. The CDR3 is 14 residues long. Germline trimming cut 5 bases from V and 4 bases from J; bases unmatched to any gene: 5. Germline-derived CDR1 and CDR2 are SEHNR and FQNEAQ (reference sequence).

In its sample, this clonotype was seen many times. The chain is built from TRBV20-1 and TRBJ2-5; D is perhaps TRBD1 or TRBD2 (6 bases each). V was cut by 0 bases and J by 4 bases, with 15 bases left in between. From germline, CDR1 is DFQATT and CDR2 SNEGSKA (reference sequence). CDR3 length: 15 residues. CDR3 loop: CSARDPRGRGETQYF. Here the CDR3 DNA reads TGCAGTGCTAGAGATCCCCGGGGGCGTGGAGAGACCCAGTACTTC.

V usage is TRBV20-1 and J usage is TRBJ1-1; D gene unclear. CDR1 is DFQATT and CDR2 is SNEGSKA in the germline V gene (reference sequence). This CDR3 contains 12 residues. V was cut by 0 bases and J by 7 bases, with 9 bases left in between. DNA for the CDR3: TGCAGTGCTAGAGAGGCCGATTATGAAGCTTTCTTT. Protein product: CSAREADYEAFF.

Regarding this clonotype: A much larger clonotype is one base distant, so this may be a read error. The chain uses TRBV6-6 and TRBJ2-1, with 11 bases lining up with TRBD2. In germline, CDR1 is MNHNY, CDR2 SVGAGI (reference sequence). Trimming took 2 bases from V and 6 from J; bases not matched to a gene: 6. The CDR3 is 16 amino acids. CDR3 nucleotide sequence: TGTGCCAGCAGTTACCCGAATAGCGGGAGGGGCAATGAGCAGTTCTTC. Its translation is CASSYPNSGRGNEQFF.

This clonotype has only a few counts. DNA of the CDR3: TGCGCCAGCAGCTTAGATGGGCCAGGGATGGGGAATGAGCAGTTCTTC. Translating it yields CASSLDGPGMGNEQFF. The chain is built from TRBV5-1 and TRBJ2-1; TRBD1 might be the D (5 bases). Trimming took off 2 bases at V and 7 bases at J, with 19 bases between the two ends. The germline V gene encodes CDR1 SGHRS and CDR2 YFSETQ. The CDR3 spans 16 residues.

The chain employs TRBV6-1 and TRBJ2-7, with D maybe TRBD1 (6 bases). Looked up from germline, CDR1 is MNHNS and CDR2 is SASEGT. The CDR3 has 13 residues. The V end lost 6 bases, the J end lost 2 bases, and 11 bases lay between the germline ends. In nucleotides, the CDR3 is TGTGCCAGCAGCCGGGACAAACCCTACGAGCAGTACTTC. Encoded protein: CASSRDKPYEQYF.

DNA of the CDR3: TGTGCCAGCAGCCAAGTGGACGGGTCCTACGAGCAGTACTTC. Translation: CASSQVDGSYEQYF. This rearrangement joins TRBV3-1 to TRBJ2-7, with D unresolved. Germline V gene lookup returns CDR1 LGHDT and CDR2 YNNKEL (reference sequence). This CDR3 contains 14 residues. The V end was cut by 1 base, the J end by 1 base, with 8 bases between.

V usage is TRBV4-3 and J usage is TRBJ2-3; D is possibly TRBD2 (6 bases). CDR3 length: 14 residues. Trimming shortened V by 1 base and J by 10 bases, and 15 bases separated the two germline ends. The germline CDR1 and CDR2 sequences are LGHNA and YSLEER. CDR3 loop: CASSQGDSGQAQYF. In DNA, the CDR3 is TGCGCCAGCAGCCAAGGGGACTCAGGGCAAGCGCAGTATTTT.

The chain has TRBV14 and TRBJ1-1, with D uncertain. Trimming stripped 3 bases from V and 8 bases from J, with 13 bases between. In germline, CDR1 is SGHDN, CDR2 FVKESK. The CDR3 is made up of 13 amino acids. CDR3 nucleotides: TGTGCCAGCAGCCAGGTACAGACCGAAGAAGCTTTCTTT. It translates to CASSQVQTEEAFF. The full variable domain, with the rest looked up from reference TRBV14 and TRBJ1-1, is EAGVTQFPSHSVIEKGQTVTLRCDPISGHDNLYWYRRVMGKEIKFLLHFVKESKQDESGMPNNRFLAERTGGTYSTLKVQPAELEDSGVYFCASSQVQTEEAFFGQGTRLTVV.

The V call is TRBV20-1, the J call TRBJ2-5; D is perhaps TRBD2 (6 bases). The J call may not be correct, given that the DNA end is closer to TRBJ2-7. The CDR3 covers 11 residues. Germline CDR1 is DFQATT and CDR2 is SNEGSKA (reference sequence). This CDR3 reads CSARRGDEQYF. For the CDR3, the DNA is TGCAGTGCTAGACGCGGGGACGAGCAGTACTTC.

J is TRBJ2-6 and V is TRBV29-1, with a weak D call TRBD1 (5 bases). CDR1 is SQVTM, CDR2 ANQGSEA, per germline. V was shortened by 5 bases and J by 0 bases, with 14 bases between the two germline ends. The CDR3 consists of 16 residues. CDR3 nucleotide sequence: TGCAGCGTTCAGACAGATCTTGACTCTGGGGCCAACGTCCTGACTTTC. Translation: CSVQTDLDSGANVLTF.

The chain combines TRBV9 with TRBJ2-7; TRBD1 matches at 8 bases. Germline values: CDR1 SGDLS, CDR2 YYNGEE. The V segment lost 7 bases and the J segment 5 bases; nucleotides outside the gene matches: 14. The CDR3 has 15 residues. The CDR3 loop is CASVTWTGSRDEQYF. The CDR3 DNA reads TGTGCCAGCGTAACCTGGACAGGGTCGAGAGACGAGCAGTACTTC.

This rearrangement joins TRBV4-2 to TRBJ1-1; unclear D gene. The CDR3 covers 14 residues. CDR1 and CDR2 (germline): LGHNA, YNFKEQ. Trimming shortened V by 1 base and J by 1 base, and 7 bases separated the two germline ends. The CDR3 reads CASSQVHKNTEAFF. The CDR3 DNA follows: TGTGCCAGCAGCCAAGTACACAAGAACACTGAAGCTTTCTTT.

A remark on this clonotype: A much larger clone lies a single base off, so this may be a read error. The rearrangement joins TRBV9 to TRBJ2-7, with D perhaps TRBD1 or TRBD2 (6 bases each). This CDR3 comprises 13 residues. Trimming removed 4 bases at V and 7 bases at J, with 15 bases between. From germline, CDR1 is SGDLS and CDR2 YYNGEE. Written as DNA, the CDR3 is TGTGCCAGCAGCCTCGGAGGGGGAGGTGAGCAGTACTTC. Translated: CASSLGGGGEQYF.

This clonotype was detected many times. V and J are TRBV6-9 and TRBJ2-7, with 8 nucleotides matching TRBD2. Germline CDR1 is MNHGY and CDR2 is SVAAGI. The CDR3 spans 14 residues. The V and J ends lost 6 bases and 4 bases, in that order; junction bases with no gene match: 8. For the CDR3, the DNA is TGTGCCAGCAGGAAATACGGGACTAGATACGAGCAGTACTTC. Translating gives CASRKYGTRYEQYF.

The rearrangement links TRBV28 to TRBJ2-1; tentative D call: TRBD2 (5 bases). CDR1 MDHEN and CDR2 SYDVKM come from the germline V gene. The CDR3 runs to 13 residues. V was clipped by 1 base and J by 9 bases, with 10 bases between them. The CDR3 nucleotides read TGTGCCAGCAGTTTATCGCCTAGCTGTGAGCAGTTCTTC. It specifies CASSLSPSCEQFF.

The genes are TRBV20-1 and TRBJ2-3; 7 bases map to TRBD2. Germline V lookup: CDR1 DFQATT, CDR2 SNEGSKA (reference sequence). V shed 5 bases and J 1 base; nucleotides not matched to a gene: 6. There are 14 residues in the CDR3. The CDR3 DNA reads TGCAGTGCTTGGTTAGCGGGTCGCACAGATACGCAGTATTTT. This codes for CSAWLAGRTDTQYF.

Points on this clonotype: At one of its ends the junction is not consistent with the germline gene, which may arise from a read error. The CDR3 region has the DNA TGTGCCAGCAGCGTAGCTTCCAGTTCCAAAAACATTCAGTACTTC. This codes for CASSVASSSKNIQYF. This chain uses TRBV7-2 with TRBJ2-4; no clear D. The V gene's germline CDR1 is SGHTA and CDR2 FQGNSA. This CDR3 region has 15 residues.

The rearrangement links TRBV15 to TRBJ1-5; 7 bases align to TRBD1. There are 14 residues in the CDR3. After removal of 4 bases from V and 3 bases from J, the junction contained 3 bases not matched to a gene. Germline lookup yields CDR1 LNHNV and CDR2 YYDKDF (reference sequence). In DNA, the CDR3 is TGTGCCACCAGCATAGGGGGCCCCAATCAGCCCCAGCATTTT. It yields the protein CATSIGGPNQPQHF. Together with reference TRBV15 and TRBJ1-5, the CDR3 gives the full variable domain: DAMVIQNPRYQVTQFGKPVTLSCSQTLNHNVMYWYQQKSSQAPKLLFHYYDKDFNNEADTPDNFQSRRPNTSFCFLDIRSPGLGDTAMYLCATSIGGPNQPQHFGDGTRLSIL.

This chain connects TRBV28 to TRBJ1-2; D may be TRBD1 (5 bases). Trimming took off 4 bases at V and 4 bases at J, with 10 bases between the two ends. CDR1 is MDHEN and CDR2 is SYDVKM in the germline V gene. CDR3 size: 13 residues. The CDR3 spells CASSWVGGYGYTF. The DNA of the CDR3 is TGTGCCAGCAGTTGGGTTGGGGGCTATGGCTACACCTTC.

This chain joins TRBV12-3 or TRBV12-4 and TRBJ2-5; D is unclear. V lost 1 base and J lost 2, with 5 bases in between. There are 13 residues in the CDR3. CDR3: CASSLVEQETQYF. CDR3 nucleotide sequence: TGTGCCAGCAGTTTAGTGGAACAAGAGACCCAGTACTTC.

This clonotype appeared a few times. This chain uses TRBV4-3 with TRBJ2-4, with 12 positions matching TRBD1. V shed 0 bases and J 8 bases; nucleotides not matched to a gene: 2. CDR3 length: 15 amino acids. CDR1 and CDR2 (germline): LGHNA, YSLEER. DNA of the CDR3: TGCGCCAGCAGCCAAGAGGGACAGGGGGCCGACATTCAGTACTTC. It is translated as CASSQEGQGADIQYF.

The rearrangement links TRBV29-1 to TRBJ2-1, with unresolved D. CDR1 is SQVTM, CDR2 ANQGSEA, per germline. The CDR3 is 11 residues long. V dropped 1 base and J dropped 6 bases, with 4 bases sitting between them. CDR3 loop: CSVEGANEQFF. CDR3 nucleotides: TGCAGCGTTGAAGGGGCCAATGAGCAGTTCTTC.

The J gene is TRBJ1-2, the V gene TRBV12-3 or TRBV12-4; no clear D gene. V dropped 8 bases and J dropped 8 bases, with 18 bases sitting between them. The CDR3 is made up of 13 amino acids. The chain's CDR3 is CASRADLTRGYTF. DNA for the CDR3: TGTGCCAGCCGGGCAGACCTCACCCGAGGCTACACCTTC.